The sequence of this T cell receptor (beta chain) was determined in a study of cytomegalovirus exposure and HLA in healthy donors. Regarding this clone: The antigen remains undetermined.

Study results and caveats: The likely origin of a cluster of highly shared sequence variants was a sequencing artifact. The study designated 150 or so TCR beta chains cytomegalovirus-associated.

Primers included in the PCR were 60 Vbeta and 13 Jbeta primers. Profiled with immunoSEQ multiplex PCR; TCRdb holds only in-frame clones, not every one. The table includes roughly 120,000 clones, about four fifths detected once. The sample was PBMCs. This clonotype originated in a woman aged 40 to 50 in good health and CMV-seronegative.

CDR3 sequence reads: CASSALTGGAETQYF. The DNA for the CDR3 is TGTGCCAGCAGCGCCTTAACAGGGGGCGCCGAGACCCAGTACTTC. The rearrangement joins TRBV9 to TRBJ2-5, with 9 bases lining up with TRBD1. Trimming took 3 bases from V and 5 from J; bases not matched to a gene: 8. Germline V gene data show CDR1 as SGDLS and CDR2 as YYNGEE. The CDR3 consists of 15 residues.